This TCR beta chain was captured by sequencing in a study of CD8 T cells in ankylosing spondylitis. Using quantitative 5'-RACE with molecular barcodes, the authors made TCR beta libraries. A single record per CDR3 protein comes from TCRdb applying MiXCR to the 5' RACE reads. The sample shows fewer than 550,000 distinct CDR3 sequences, about 5.7% of them seen only once. Findings of the study overall: There was a TCR beta motif, made of eight highly homologous variants, that appeared characteristic of ankylosing spondylitis blood. Clones that were linked to disease were CD8+ and were relatively rare in peripheral blood. Some motif variants had been reported before (in reactive arthritis synovial fluid and blood). The authors reported significant enrichment of disease-linked clones in matched ankylosing spondylitis synovial fluid.

This clonotype appeared many times. Its antigen is undetermined. The sequencing input was blood, either unsorted or a sorted T cell fraction (not recorded which). The receptor was isolated from a male donor with ankylosing spondylitis.

The CDR3 DNA reads TGCAGTGCTAGAGATGCCGGGACAGGGGGCGCAGATACGCAGTATTTT. The encoded protein is CSARDAGTGGADTQYF. V usage is TRBV20-1 and J usage is TRBJ2-3, with 12 bases matching TRBD1. J gave up 4 bases and V 0 bases, and 5 bases lay outside the gene matches. The CDR3 extends over 16 amino acids. CDR1 and CDR2 from the germline V gene are DFQATT and SNEGSKA (reference sequence).